These 31 T cell receptor beta chains were sequenced from one sample in a study of regulatory T cells in long-lasting Graves disease. Time point noted: persistent/refractory GD, antithyroid drugs over 5 years with positive TRAb. PBMC-derived RNA was used for the TCR library. The TCR beta library used iRepertoire HTBI primers with Arm-PCR amplification of CDR3. MiXCR was run by TCRdb on the multiplex PCR reads, yielding one entry per CDR3 protein. The sample includes under 450,000 distinct CDR3 sequences, less than 25% of them seen just once. The sequenced sample was peripheral blood mononuclear cells (PBMCs), obtained when the disease was refractory, from a patient treated with antithyroid drugs. These receptor sequences come from a female donor with Graves disease.

In this sample, this clonotype turned up many times. The chain has TRBV28 and TRBJ2-7; 8 nucleotides agree with TRBD2. In germline, CDR1 is MDHEN, CDR2 SYDVKM. The CDR3 is 17 amino acids. V lost 7 bases, J lost 6 bases, and 20 bases stayed unmatched. The CDR3 sequence: CASTIPREGLIVPEQYF. Written as DNA, the CDR3 is TGTGCCAGCACCATTCCCCGGGAGGGCCTCATAGTACCCGAGCAGTACTTC.

Turning to this clonotype: This clone may be a read error of a much larger clone one base away. This sequence joins TRBV2 and TRBJ1-1; a possible D gene is TRBD1 (5 bases). CDR1 is SNHLY, CDR2 FYNNEI, per germline. CDR3 length: 13 residues. CDR3 nucleotide sequence: TGTGCCAGCGGTGAAGGGGAGAAGACTGAAGCTTTCTTT. Its protein is CASGEGEKTEAFF.

This clonotype was counted a few times. This sequence joins TRBV7-3 and TRBJ2-5; weak D call: TRBD2 (6 bases). The CDR3 runs 15 residues. V was cut by 1 base and J by 1 base, with 10 bases left in between. The germline V gene has CDR1 SGHTA and CDR2 FQGTGA. CDR3 loop: CASSLNGGPQETQYF. CDR3 sequence (DNA): TGTGCCAGCAGCTTAAACGGAGGGCCCCAAGAGACCCAGTACTTC.

This clonotype was counted ten times or more. Here the CDR3 omits its conserved ending phenylalanine or tryptophan, so a read error is the likely source. The V gene is TRBV11-2, the J gene TRBJ1-6, with a tentative D call TRBD1 (5 bases). The CDR3 is 15 amino acids. The germline V and J ends were trimmed by 7 bases and 8 bases, with 18 bases remaining between them. CDR1 and CDR2 (germline): SGHAT, FQNNGV. The chain's CDR3 is CASTRIPGKYSPLHL. The CDR3 region has the DNA TGTGCCAGCACTCGGATTCCAGGGAAGTATTCACCCCTCCACCTT.

The V and J genes are TRBV7-9 and TRBJ2-7; no firm D call. This CDR3 comprises 15 residues. V shed 5 bases and J shed 5 bases, with 19 bases lying between them. Germline CDR1 and CDR2: SEHNR and FQNEAQ (reference sequence). In DNA form, the CDR3 reads TGTGCCAGCAGCCTAGGGCATCCTATGGGCAACGAGCAGTACTTC. It specifies CASSLGHPMGNEQYF. The full variable domain, rest sourced from reference TRBV7-9 and TRBJ2-7, is DTGVSQNPRHKITKRGQNVTFRCDPISEHNRLYWYRQTLGQGPEFLTYFQNEAQLEKSRLLSDRFSAERPKGSFSTLEIQRTEQGDSAMYLCASSLGHPMGNEQYFGPGTRLTVT.

The V and J genes are TRBV11-1 and TRBJ2-2; possible D gene TRBD2, 5 bases. The germline V gene has CDR1 SGHAT and CDR2 FQDESV (reference sequence). This CDR3 has 14 amino acids. With 5 bases removed from V and 6 bases from J, the gap between germline ends came to 13 bases. The CDR3 reads CASSDGSFAGELFF. CDR3 sequence (DNA): TGTGCCAGCAGCGATGGGAGTTTCGCCGGGGAGCTGTTTTTT.

This clonotype was counted at least ten times. This rearrangement joins TRBV11-2 to TRBJ2-7; 11 bases map to TRBD2. CDR1 and CDR2 (germline): SGHAT, FQNNGV. This CDR3 is built from 18 residues. Losses at the gene ends were 1 base for V and 6 bases for J; bases not matched to a gene: 14. CDR3 residues: CASSLGFRLAGIMREQYF. DNA for the CDR3: TGTGCCAGCAGCTTAGGATTTAGACTAGCGGGAATTATGCGCGAGCAGTACTTC.

The chain couples TRBV27 to TRBJ1-2; 8 bases agree with TRBD1. Trimming removed 6 bases from V and 7 bases from J; junction bases left unmatched: 10. This CDR3 has 14 amino acids. Germline CDR1 reads MNHEY; CDR2 reads SMNVEV (reference sequence). Here the CDR3 DNA reads TGTGCCAGCAGGACGCAGGGGGCTAGGTCTGGCTACACCTTC. Its protein product is CASRTQGARSGYTF.

This clonotype was counted between two and nine times. This sequence joins TRBV6-5 and TRBJ2-7; D is possibly TRBD2 (6 bases). V lost 2 bases and J 4 bases, leaving 9 bases between the germline ends. CDR1 is MNHEY, CDR2 SVGAGI, per germline. The CDR3 runs 13 residues. CDR3 residues: CASSYGGMYEQYF. DNA for the CDR3: TGTGCCAGCAGTTACGGGGGGATGTACGAGCAGTACTTC.

CDR3 in amino acids: CAWGQGTSSYNSPLHF. The CDR3 DNA reads TGTGCCTGGGGACAGGGGACGAGCTCCTATAATTCACCCCTCCACTTT. The rearrangement uses TRBV30 and TRBJ1-6; the match to TRBD1 covers 9 bases. The length of the CDR3 is 16 residues. CDR1 GTSNPN and CDR2 SVGIG come from the germline V gene (reference sequence). V shed 5 bases and J 0 bases; nucleotides not matched to a gene: 5.

V usage is TRBV19 and J usage is TRBJ2-1; TRBD2 agrees at 10 bases. CDR1 and CDR2 (germline): LNHDA, SQIVND (reference sequence). V dropped 10 bases and J dropped 9; count of bases not matched to a gene: 15. The CDR3 has 15 amino acids. The chain's CDR3 is CATLITGTSEVEQFF. Here the CDR3 DNA reads TGTGCCACCCTAATAACCGGGACTAGCGAGGTTGAGCAGTTCTTC.

This clonotype appeared a single time. The V gene is TRBV19, the J gene TRBJ2-7, with D perhaps TRBD1 (6 bases). The CDR3 length is 16 residues. Germline V gives CDR1 LNHDA, CDR2 SQIVND (reference sequence). Trimming removed 5 bases from V and 5 bases from J, with 22 bases in between. This CDR3 reads CASSGGHHKGFNEQYF. The CDR3 nucleotides read TGTGCCAGTAGTGGGGGCCACCATAAAGGATTTAACGAGCAGTACTTC.

In its sample, this clonotype was seen a few times. The chain is built from TRBV20-1 and TRBJ2-3; D uncertain. The CDR3 is 12 residues long. Trimming pared 6 bases from V and 4 bases from J, leaving 11 bases between. Germline loops: CDR1 DFQATT, CDR2 SNEGSKA (reference sequence). The DNA of the CDR3 is TGCAGTGCCGGACCGAGCGCAGATACGCAGTATTTT. Its protein product is CSAGPSADTQYF.

The chain uses TRBV20-1 and TRBJ2-2; D perhaps matches TRBD2 (6 bases). The germline V and J ends were trimmed by 1 base and 3 bases, with 15 bases remaining between them. CDR3 size: 16 residues. Per the germline V gene, CDR1 is DFQATT and CDR2 is SNEGSKA (reference sequence). The CDR3 here is CSARATGVSDTGELFF. The CDR3, as DNA: TGCAGTGCTAGAGCTACGGGAGTCTCTGACACCGGGGAGCTGTTTTTT.

A few counts support this clonotype. This chain joins TRBV5-4 and TRBJ1-2; D might be TRBD1 (5 bases). The CDR3 totals 13 residues. Germline values: CDR1 SGHNT, CDR2 YYREEE (reference sequence). Trimming shortened V by 1 base and J by 11 bases, and 15 bases separated the two germline ends. The CDR3 DNA sequence: TGTGCCAGCAGCTTGTGGGTTGGGGCTAAGTACACCTTC. Protein: CASSLWVGAKYTF.

This clonotype was seen ten or more times. The CDR3 region is CSARDLRPAGQGAETQYF. The CDR3, as DNA: TGCAGTGCTAGAGACCTCCGACCGGCGGGACAGGGGGCAGAGACCCAGTACTTC. This chain connects TRBV20-1 to TRBJ2-5; 12 bases match TRBD1. The CDR3 is 18 amino acids. Germline V lookup: CDR1 DFQATT, CDR2 SNEGSKA (reference sequence). Trimming removed 0 bases from V and 4 bases from J; junction bases left unmatched: 12.

This rearrangement joins TRBV14 to TRBJ1-1; D is undetermined. Germline CDR1 is SGHDN and CDR2 is FVKESK. This CDR3 has 15 residues. Trimming removed 0 bases from V and 5 bases from J, with 13 bases in between. The CDR3 sequence: CASSQDLGYGTEAFF. The CDR3 DNA is TGTGCCAGCAGCCAAGATCTAGGGTATGGGACTGAAGCTTTCTTT. The full variable domain, completed using reference TRBV14 and TRBJ1-1, is EAGVTQFPSHSVIEKGQTVTLRCDPISGHDNLYWYRRVMGKEIKFLLHFVKESKQDESGMPNNRFLAERTGGTYSTLKVQPAELEDSGVYFCASSQDLGYGTEAFFGQGTRLTVV.

The V call is TRBV28, the J call TRBJ1-2; maybe TRBD1 (6 bases). This CDR3 comprises 14 residues. Germline V lookup: CDR1 MDHEN, CDR2 SYDVKM. V was cut by 6 bases and J by 3 bases, with 14 bases left in between. The CDR3 protein is CASSGRQVHYGYTF. In DNA form, the CDR3 reads TGTGCCAGCAGCGGCCGACAGGTCCACTATGGCTACACCTTC.

V is TRBV27 and J is TRBJ2-1, with D tentatively TRBD1 (5 bases). V shed 6 bases and J shed 8 bases, with 23 bases lying between them. Germline V gene sequence: CDR1 MNHEY, CDR2 SMNVEV (reference sequence). The CDR3 length is 16 residues. Written as DNA, the CDR3 is TGTGCCAGCAGCTTCCAATCCAGGGTTCAGTTCGATGAGCAGTTCTTC. Translated, it gives CASSFQSRVQFDEQFF.

This clonotype was counted a few times. The rearrangement links TRBV7-2 to TRBJ2-7; D unclear. The CDR3 runs 12 residues. Between the trimmed V and J ends, which lost 2 bases and 3 bases, there was a span of 5 bases. Germline V CDR1 and CDR2: SGHTA, FQGNSA. The CDR3 DNA reads TGTGCCAGCAGCTTACTCCTCTACGAGCAGTACTTC. This gives the protein CASSLLLYEQYF.

On this clonotype itself: The junction does not match germline at one end; this may be a read error. The gene calls are TRBV6-5 and TRBJ2-5, with D uncertain. Germline lookup yields CDR1 MNHEY and CDR2 SVGAGI. This CDR3 is built from 17 residues. The CDR3 region is CASSYSNRAGRQETRYF. CDR3 DNA: TGTGCCAGCAGTTACTCAAACCGGGCAGGTAGACAAGAGACCCGGTACTTC.

This clonotype showed up just a few times. The chain has TRBV6-1 and TRBJ2-7; TRBD2 agrees at 7 bases. Germline V gene sequence: CDR1 MNHNS, CDR2 SASEGT. This CDR3 has 16 amino acids. V shed 4 bases and J 4 bases; nucleotides not matched to a gene: 13. The CDR3 loop reads CASSGGSAGEGYEQYF. For the CDR3, the DNA is TGTGCCAGCAGTGGAGGGAGCGCGGGAGAGGGTTACGAGCAGTACTTC.

This clonotype was observed a handful of times. The rearrangement uses TRBV6-4 and TRBJ1-2, with 8 bases fitting TRBD1. J gave up 6 bases and V 3 bases, and 12 bases lay outside the gene matches. Germline V lookup: CDR1 MRHNA, CDR2 SNTAGT. This CDR3 region has 16 residues. The CDR3 DNA is TGTGCCAGCAGTGAACAACACCGGGACAGGCAACATGGCTACACCTTC. This encodes CASSEQHRDRQHGYTF.

The rearrangement joins TRBV7-9 to TRBJ2-7, with 9 nucleotides matching TRBD1. This CDR3 comprises 16 residues. V trimming: 2 bases; J trimming: 5 bases; junction bases outside the gene matches: 10. CDR1 and CDR2 from the germline V gene are SEHNR and FQNEAQ (reference sequence). CDR3 residues: CASSLLSGTGSNEQYF. The CDR3 DNA reads TGTGCCAGCAGCTTACTCTCCGGGACAGGGTCTAACGAGCAGTACTTC.

This clonotype was seen at least ten times. The V and J genes are TRBV3-1 and TRBJ2-7; 8 nucleotides agree with TRBD1. Germline V gene lookup returns CDR1 LGHDT and CDR2 YNNKEL (reference sequence). Trimming took 1 base from V and 1 from J; bases not matched to a gene: 0. The CDR3 is 14 amino acids. DNA for the CDR3: TGTGCCAGCAGCCAAGGGACAGGGTCCTACGAGCAGTACTTC. Protein product: CASSQGTGSYEQYF.

This clonotype was detected only a few times. The genes are TRBV5-6 and TRBJ2-5, with a possible D match to TRBD2 (6 bases). Germline CDR1 SGHDT, CDR2 YYEEEE. Trimming cost V 7 bases and J 2 bases, with 15 bases left between them. This CDR3 is 14 amino acids long. CDR3 region: CASGGSAGQETQYF. The CDR3, as DNA: TGTGCCAGCGGGGGATCGGCGGGACAAGAGACCCAGTACTTC.

With respect to this clonotype: A read error may be the cause here, since a much bigger clone is one base away. The chain is built from TRBV6-2 or TRBV6-3 and TRBJ2-2, with 7 bases aligning to TRBD2. Germline-derived CDR1 and CDR2 are MNHEY and SVGEGT. The CDR3 runs 18 residues. CDR3 in amino acids: CASSDRDYEKANAGELFF. Written as DNA, the CDR3 is TGTGCCAGCAGTGACCGGGACTACGAGAAGGCGAACGCCGGGGAGCTGTTTTTT.

The chain uses TRBV29-1 and TRBJ1-4, with a weak D call TRBD1 (5 bases). Germline V gives CDR1 SQVTM, CDR2 ANQGSEA. This CDR3 is built from 12 residues. Trimming cost V 4 bases and J 13 bases, with 16 bases left between them. Here the CDR3 reads CSVGDSRKLLFF. CDR3 sequence (DNA): TGCAGCGTTGGAGACAGCCGCAAGTTACTGTTTTTT.

The genes are TRBV5-1 and TRBJ2-7; weak D call: TRBD2 (6 bases). Trimming stripped 0 bases from V and 0 bases from J, with 13 bases between. The germline V gene has CDR1 SGHRS and CDR2 YFSETQ. The CDR3 is made up of 16 amino acids. The CDR3 DNA sequence: TGCGCCAGCAGCTTGGCCCGGGCGGGAAGCTCCTACGAGCAGTACTTC. It is translated as CASSLARAGSSYEQYF.

This clonotype has at least ten counts. V usage is TRBV11-2 and J usage is TRBJ2-4; TRBD1 matches at 9 bases. The V and J ends lost 0 bases and 6 bases, in that order; junction bases with no gene match: 15. Germline CDR1 and CDR2: SGHAT and FQNNGV. The CDR3 is 19 amino acids. CDR3 protein: CASSLESIGTGSRRNIQYF. CDR3 bases: TGTGCCAGCAGCTTAGAAAGTATTGGGACAGGGAGTAGGAGAAACATTCAGTACTTC.

This clonotype was counted a few times. This sequence joins TRBV6-5 and TRBJ2-7, with D uncertain. There are 14 residues in the CDR3. CDR1 MNHEY and CDR2 SVGAGI come from the germline V gene. V was clipped by 3 bases and J by 3 bases, with 12 bases between them. CDR3 amino acids: CASSYRGEVYEQYF. The CDR3 coding sequence is TGTGCCAGCAGTTATCGCGGCGAGGTCTACGAGCAGTACTTC.